This TCR beta chain stems from a study of immune evolution from preneoplasia to lung adenocarcinoma. The assay was immunoSEQ multiplex PCR, and TCRdb's table has in-frame clones only and misses some. The sample yields 2,000 to 3,000 clones, around 84% seen once. Patients had resection in Japan or China between the mid-2010s and the late 2010s. H&E slides confirmed each diagnosis, reviewed by two pathologists independently. Input material: FFPE invasive lung adenocarcinoma tissue. The TCR was taken from a person aged 70 to 79 with invasive lung adenocarcinoma.

The CDR3 loop reads CASSLSEGVTEAFF. The CDR3 coding sequence is TGTGCCAGCAGTTTATCTGAGGGGGTAACTGAAGCTTTCTTT. The rearrangement joins TRBV28 to TRBJ1-1, with a weak D call TRBD1 (6 bases). V lost 1 base to trimming and J lost 5 bases, with 11 bases between them. The V gene's germline CDR1 is MDHEN and CDR2 SYDVKM. The CDR3 sequence is 14 residues long.